This T cell receptor (beta chain) originates from a study of cytomegalovirus exposure and HLA in healthy donors. CDR1 LGHNA and CDR2 YNFKEQ come from the germline V gene. The CDR3 loop spans 15 amino acids. V lost 4 bases, J lost 1 base, and 3 bases stayed unmatched. Findings of the study overall: The presence/absence work took it that sequencing depth was about the same across donors.

13 Jbeta primers and 60 Vbeta primers were used for the PCR. Clones were read by immunoSEQ multiplex PCR, and TCRdb kept only the in-frame ones, dropping some. In all, the sample yields 56,000 or so clones. Worth noting for this clone: No antigen is known for it.

This chain joins TRBV4-2 and TRBJ2-3, with 9 bases aligning to TRBD1. The TCR comes from a female donor in good health and CMV-seronegative. Sequences were obtained from PBMCs. The CDR3, as DNA: TGTGCCAGCAGCCCCAGGGACAGGGGCACAGATACGCAGTATTTT. Protein: CASSPRDRGTDTQYF.